The 26 T cell receptor beta chains presented below share a single source sample, sequenced in a study of shared clonotypes between healthy human individuals. The protocol was immunoSEQ multiplex PCR, while the TCRdb copy is restricted to in-frame clones and leaves out a portion. The sample has almost 700,000 clones, roughly nine tenths seen once; the top ten hold approximately 24%. As defined, naive CD8 cells were CD45RO-negative and positively selected for CCR7, with terminally differentiated effector memory CD45RA+ cells excluded. What was sequenced was naive CD8+ T cells sorted from blood. These receptors were taken from a man younger than 40 in good health.

V is TRBV4-2 and J is TRBJ2-2; 14 bases are shared with TRBD2. This CDR3 region has 20 residues. Trimming removed 3 bases from V and 1 base from J; junction bases left unmatched: 10. Germline CDR1 is LGHNA and CDR2 is YNFKEQ. CDR3 protein: CASSHEMGLAGAVNTGELFF. CDR3 in DNA: TGTGCCAGCAGCCATGAAATGGGACTAGCGGGAGCCGTGAACACCGGGGAGCTGTTTTTT.

The gene calls are TRBV11-2 and TRBJ2-1; 12 nucleotides align to TRBD1. Germline V gives CDR1 SGHAT, CDR2 FQNNGV. V was pared by 1 base and J by 2 bases, with 6 bases of the junction left unmatched. The length of the CDR3 is 18 residues. The CDR3: CASSLGSGTGGAYNEQFF. The CDR3 DNA is TGTGCCAGCAGCTTAGGTTCGGGGACAGGGGGCGCCTACAATGAGCAGTTCTTC.

The rearrangement links TRBV7-9 to TRBJ2-5, with 12 positions matching TRBD2. Germline V gene sequence: CDR1 SEHNR, CDR2 FQNEAQ (reference sequence). The V and J ends lost 2 bases and 2 bases, in that order; junction bases with no gene match: 6. The CDR3 spans 17 residues. The CDR3 DNA follows: TGTGCCAGCAGCTTAATACTAGCGGGAGGACCTCAAGAGACCCAGTACTTC. Translation: CASSLILAGGPQETQYF.

The J gene is TRBJ1-1, the V gene TRBV10-1, with D possibly being TRBD1 (5 bases). Per the germline V gene, CDR1 is WNHNN and CDR2 is SYGVQD (reference sequence). Trimming pared 2 bases from V and 4 bases from J, leaving 8 bases between. This CDR3 has 13 residues. CDR3 sequence reads: CASSEQGSTEAFF. As DNA, the CDR3 is TGCGCCAGCAGTGAGCAGGGAAGCACTGAAGCTTTCTTT.

This chain links TRBV7-2 with TRBJ2-2; tentative D call: TRBD2 (5 bases). The CDR3 is 15 residues long. The ends were cut back, 2 bases at V and 5 bases at J, with 12 bases in the middle. Germline V CDR1 and CDR2: SGHTA, FQGNSA. The CDR3 loop reads CASSLRRGGTGELFF. The CDR3 DNA reads TGTGCCAGCAGCTTACGTCGAGGAGGAACCGGGGAGCTGTTTTTT.

This sequence joins TRBV14 and TRBJ2-5, with 9 bases lining up with TRBD2. The junction had 10 bases not matched to a gene; V was cut back by 1 base and J by 4 bases. CDR1 is SGHDN, CDR2 FVKESK, per germline. This CDR3 is 17 amino acids long. The CDR3 DNA reads as TGTGCCAGCAGCCAAGGCGAGGCGGGAGGGCCGGGAGAGACCCAGTACTTC. Its protein is CASSQGEAGGPGETQYF.

This sequence joins TRBV11-2 and TRBJ2-7; no firm D call. The germline gives CDR1 SGHAT, CDR2 FQNNGV. Trimming pared 3 bases from V and 3 bases from J, leaving 9 bases between. The CDR3 consists of 13 residues. CDR3 sequence reads: CASSFGSFYEQYF. As DNA, the CDR3 is TGTGCCAGCAGCTTTGGATCATTCTACGAGCAGTACTTC.

V gene TRBV6-1 combines with J gene TRBJ2-5, with unresolved D. Germline loops: CDR1 MNHNS, CDR2 SASEGT. V lost 4 bases, J lost 4 bases, and 13 bases lay in between. CDR3 length equals 14 residues. The CDR3 loop reads CASSAMTSLETQYF. The CDR3 region has the DNA TGTGCCAGCAGTGCTATGACATCTTTAGAGACCCAGTACTTC.

This clone has a single count. The J gene is TRBJ2-3, the V gene TRBV7-9, with 7 nucleotides matching TRBD2. CDR1 and CDR2 from the germline V gene are SEHNR and FQNEAQ (reference sequence). V lost 4 bases, J lost 1 base, and 17 bases stayed unmatched. The CDR3 spans 19 residues. The CDR3: CASSSSRERGPWGTDTQYF. The CDR3 DNA is TGTGCCAGCAGCTCATCCCGTGAGCGGGGCCCCTGGGGCACAGATACGCAGTATTTT.

The rearrangement joins TRBV6-6 to TRBJ1-2, with 7 bases identical to TRBD1. The CDR3 covers 14 residues. Per the germline V gene, CDR1 is MNHNY and CDR2 is SVGAGI (reference sequence). Losses at the gene ends were 2 bases for V and 4 bases for J; bases not matched to a gene: 4. CDR3 residues: CASSYATGSYGYTF. The CDR3 DNA reads as TGTGCCAGCAGTTACGCGACAGGGAGCTATGGCTACACCTTC.

V gene TRBV28 combines with J gene TRBJ2-3; D may be TRBD1 (5 bases). Deletions cut 5 bases from V and 2 bases from J, with 8 bases between. Looked up from germline, CDR1 is MDHEN and CDR2 is SYDVKM. The CDR3 has 13 amino acids. CDR3 sequence reads: CASSPTVTDTQYF. As DNA, the CDR3 is TGTGCCAGCAGTCCGACAGTCACAGATACGCAGTATTTT.

This chain joins TRBV28 and TRBJ2-1, with a weak D call TRBD1 (5 bases). Germline loops: CDR1 MDHEN, CDR2 SYDVKM. The CDR3 sequence is 15 residues long. V was clipped by 2 bases and J by 4 bases, with 12 bases between them. The CDR3 region is CASSLPSQGYNEQFF. CDR3 sequence (DNA): TGTGCCAGCAGTTTACCCAGCCAGGGTTACAATGAGCAGTTCTTC. Complete variable domain (other parts from reference TRBV28 and TRBJ2-1): DVKVTQSSRYLVKRTGEKVFLECVQDMDHENMFWYRQDPGLGLRLIYFSYDVKMKEKGDIPEGYSVSREKKERFSLILESASTNQTSMYLCASSLPSQGYNEQFFGPGTRLTVL.

The CDR3 reads CASSRIDRPDEKLFF. In DNA, the CDR3 is TGTGCCAGCAGCCGCATTGACAGGCCCGATGAAAAACTGTTTTTT. The chain has TRBV7-9 and TRBJ1-4, with a weak D call TRBD1 (6 bases). Germline values: CDR1 SEHNR, CDR2 FQNEAQ (reference sequence). The CDR3 extends over 15 amino acids. The V gene lost 5 bases and the J gene lost 6 bases, with 16 bases spanning the gap.

The rearrangement links TRBV5-5 to TRBJ2-3, with TRBD2 as a possible D gene (6 bases). The CDR3 extends over 13 amino acids. Looked up from germline, CDR1 is SGHKS and CDR2 is YYEKEE (reference sequence). Trimming removed 0 bases at V and 11 bases at J, with 13 bases between. CDR3 residues: CASSLEISGRQYF. Here the CDR3 DNA reads TGTGCCAGCAGCTTGGAAATTAGCGGCAGGCAGTATTTT.

V and J are TRBV19 and TRBJ1-2, with D possibly TRBD1 on 6 matching bases. The CDR3 contains 11 residues. The V end was cut by 4 bases, the J end by 7 bases, with 7 bases between. Germline-derived CDR1 and CDR2 are LNHDA and SQIVND (reference sequence). CDR3 bases: TGTGCCAGTAGTAGGGGGCCTGGCTACACCTTC. Amino acid sequence: CASSRGPGYTF.

This chain links TRBV5-6 with TRBJ2-6, with D tentatively TRBD2 (5 bases). The CDR3 has 17 residues. Germline V gene lookup returns CDR1 SGHDT and CDR2 YYEEEE. Trimming stripped 4 bases from V and 0 bases from J, with 14 bases between. The CDR3 sequence is CASSLAGTRSGANVLTF. CDR3 DNA: TGTGCCAGCAGCCTCGCGGGTACCCGCTCTGGGGCCAACGTCCTGACTTTC.

V is TRBV7-9 and J is TRBJ2-2, with 8 bases that match TRBD2. The trim removed 2 bases at V and 2 bases at J, leaving 7 bases unmatched. The CDR3 sequence is 17 residues long. CDR1 is SEHNR and CDR2 is FQNEAQ in the germline V gene (reference sequence). In nucleotides, the CDR3 is TGTGCCAGCAGCTTACCGTTAGCGGGGACCAACACCGGGGAGCTGTTTTTT. This translates into CASSLPLAGTNTGELFF.

The chain combines TRBV5-5 with TRBJ2-1, with D possibly TRBD2 on 5 matching bases. The germline gives CDR1 SGHKS, CDR2 YYEKEE (reference sequence). CDR3 length: 17 amino acids. V was clipped by 3 bases and J by 8 bases, with 24 bases between them. The CDR3 DNA is TGTGCCAGCAGCTGGGCCCCGGGGTTGGCAGCGTCGGATGAGCAGTTCTTC. Translation gives CASSWAPGLAASDEQFF.

The rearrangement uses TRBV9 and TRBJ2-1; D gene uncertain. The CDR3 contains 11 residues. Trimming stripped 4 bases from V and 2 bases from J, with 1 base between. CDR1 and CDR2 from the germline V gene are SGDLS and YYNGEE. CDR3 nucleotide sequence: TGTGCCAGCAGCACCTACAATGAGCAGTTCTTC. Its translation is CASSTYNEQFF.

This clone was detected only once. J is TRBJ2-7 and V is TRBV29-1; 13 bases agree with TRBD2. J was trimmed by 2 bases and V by 4 bases; bases with no gene match: 5. The CDR3 is made up of 15 amino acids. Looked up from germline, CDR1 is SQVTM and CDR2 is ANQGSEA. In DNA, the CDR3 is TGCAGCGTTGTCGGGACTAGCGGGACCCCCTACGAGCAGTACTTC. Amino acid sequence: CSVVGTSGTPYEQYF.

This chain links TRBV5-8 with TRBJ1-1, with a weak D call TRBD1 (6 bases). Germline CDR1 reads SGHTS; CDR2 reads YDEGEE. This CDR3 spans 16 amino acids. V was shortened by 5 bases and J by 0 bases, with 17 bases between the two germline ends. Here the CDR3 reads CASRHRAGWMNTEAFF. The CDR3 bases are TGTGCCAGCAGGCACAGGGCAGGTTGGATGAACACTGAAGCTTTCTTT.

The chain employs TRBV25-1 and TRBJ2-3, with a possible D match to TRBD2 (6 bases). CDR1 and CDR2 from the germline V gene are MGHDK and SYGVNS. The V gene lost 5 bases and the J gene lost 0 bases, with 18 bases spanning the gap. This CDR3 spans 17 amino acids. The CDR3 coding sequence is TGTGCCAGCAGTCCCCCCGGGACTCAAACGAGCACAGATACGCAGTATTTT. Protein: CASSPPGTQTSTDTQYF.

This clone was picked up many times. V and J are TRBV28 and TRBJ2-7; D is uncertain. The CDR3 loop spans 11 amino acids. Deletions cut 5 bases from V and 3 bases from J, with 5 bases between. Germline-derived CDR1 and CDR2 are MDHEN and SYDVKM. CDR3 sequence (DNA): TGTGCCAGCAGTGCGTACTACGAGCAGTACTTC. Encoded protein: CASSAYYEQYF.

The V call is TRBV5-1, the J call TRBJ2-5; 7 bases align to TRBD1. Germline V gives CDR1 SGHRS, CDR2 YFSETQ. CDR3 size: 16 residues. V trimming: 7 bases; J trimming: 4 bases; junction bases outside the gene matches: 16. This CDR3 is CASLTGLGRDRETQYF. DNA for the CDR3: TGCGCCAGCCTTACGGGGCTTGGCAGGGACAGAGAGACCCAGTACTTC.

The rearrangement joins TRBV4-1 to TRBJ1-1; D is ambiguous. Germline-derived CDR1 and CDR2 are MGHRA and YSYEKL. The CDR3 sequence is 13 residues long. Trimming took 3 bases from V and 3 from J, leaving 8 bases between them. CDR3 DNA sequence: TGCGCCAGCAGCCAGGAGGATTACACTGAAGCTTTCTTT. This encodes CASSQEDYTEAFF.

The V gene is TRBV7-2, the J gene TRBJ2-3; TRBD2 aligns across 7 bases. The J segment lost 1 base and the V segment lost 5 bases, leaving 9 bases of the junction unmatched. The germline V gene has CDR1 SGHTA and CDR2 FQGNSA. The CDR3 length is 16 residues. The CDR3, as DNA: TGTGCCAGCAGCCTCTTGGTGGCGGGAGGCACAGATACGCAGTATTTT. This sequence encodes CASSLLVAGGTDTQYF.